These 5 T cell receptor beta chains came from one sample sequenced in a study of shared clonotypes between healthy human individuals. Terminally differentiated effector memory CD45RA+ cells were excluded by CCR7 positive selection of CD45RO-negative cells. The method was immunoSEQ multiplex PCR; TCRdb's version includes in-frame clones alone and lacks a portion of them. The sample holds about 750,000 clones; approximately 92% are singletons and the top ten take less than 25%. What was sequenced was naive CD8+ T cells sorted from blood. Receptors originate from a man aged 25-45 years in good health.

The chain uses TRBV7-6 and TRBJ1-3; D uncertain. CDR3 size: 14 residues. CDR1 and CDR2 from the germline V gene are SGHVS and FNYEAQ. V was cut by 8 bases and J by 0 bases, with 11 bases left in between. The CDR3: CASHGPVSGNTIYF. CDR3 nucleotides: TGTGCCAGCCATGGACCGGTCTCTGGAAACACCATATATTTT.

This clone was found once. This chain connects TRBV19 to TRBJ1-2; D not certain. Germline loops: CDR1 LNHDA, CDR2 SQIVND (reference sequence). Trimming cost V 1 base and J 4 bases, with 7 bases left between them. The CDR3 totals 13 residues. The CDR3 region has the DNA TGTGCCAGTAGTATAGTGGGTACCTATGGCTACACCTTC. It yields the protein CASSIVGTYGYTF. The full variable domain, completed using reference TRBV19 and TRBJ1-2, is DGGITQSPKYLFRKEGQNVTLSCEQNLNHDAMYWYRQDPGQGLRLIYYSQIVNDFQKGDIAEGYSVSREKKESFPLTVTSAQKNPTAFYLCASSIVGTYGYTFGSGTRLTVV.

This sequence joins TRBV28 and TRBJ2-2; TRBD1 is a possible D gene (5 bases). Germline V gene sequence: CDR1 MDHEN, CDR2 SYDVKM. The CDR3 is 17 amino acids. V lost 5 bases and J 4 bases, leaving 20 bases between the germline ends. The CDR3 DNA reads as TGTGCCAGCAGTGTCAGGGTCTACAAGAGAGGCACCGGGGAGCTGTTTTTT. Protein: CASSVRVYKRGTGELFF.

The chain joins TRBV28 to TRBJ2-4; 8 bases map to TRBD1. The J segment lost 5 bases and the V segment lost 3 bases, leaving 12 bases of the junction unmatched. The CDR3 has 17 amino acids. Germline CDR1 reads MDHEN; CDR2 reads SYDVKM. The CDR3 coding sequence is TGTGCCAGCAGTTTGGAAACCCGGGGACAGGAGGAAAACATTCAGTACTTC. Protein: CASSLETRGQEENIQYF.

The chain recombines TRBV19 with TRBJ2-1, with 7 positions matching TRBD2. Looked up from germline, CDR1 is LNHDA and CDR2 is SQIVND (reference sequence). This CDR3 is 14 amino acids long. J gave up 2 bases and V 8 bases, and 6 bases lay outside the gene matches. Here the CDR3 DNA reads TGTGCCAGTTCCCTAGCGGCCCCCTACAATGAGCAGTTCTTC. It encodes CASSLAAPYNEQFF.